This record looks at one TCR beta chain sequence and its context. Its target is unknown. The sample originates from a study of CD8+ T cells in alopecia areata. Study-level results: With patients, TCR sharing proved less clear than in mice, a difference possibly related to HLA.

Treatment: oral pan-JAK inhibitor, 5-10 mg twice daily. Germline-derived CDR1 and CDR2 are KGHSH and LQKENI. The CDR3 has 14 amino acids. J was trimmed by 8 bases and V by 3 bases; bases with no gene match: 6. Reverse transcription of extracted RNA yielded cDNA, which provided the sequencing template. Method: immunoSEQ multiplex PCR; TCRdb's copy keeps in-frame clones and lacks some. The sample records roughly 210,000 clones, approximately 47% being singletons. The clonotype was recovered from a human donor with alopecia areata. The sequences come from CD4+ T cells sorted from blood, collected at roughly week 36, from a patient treated with tofacitinib. J is TRBJ2-2 and V is TRBV18, with TRBD2 matching 7 bases. This CDR3 is CASSPTSSEGELFF. CDR3 DNA sequence: TGTGCCAGCTCACCGACTAGCTCTGAGGGGGAGCTGTTTTTT.